The T cell receptor (beta chain) under discussion was sequenced for a study of OX40 agonist ivuxolimab in advanced cancers. Using immunoSEQ multiplex PCR, the repertoire was profiled, and TCRdb retains in-frame clones only, with some absent. The sample carries around 82,000 clones, 88% recorded once. The input for sequencing was CD4+ or CD8+ T cells sorted from blood, taken in a trial of the OX40 agonist ivuxolimab. This receptor was identified in an adult with an advanced solid tumor such as melanoma, head and neck, liver or kidney cancer.

CDR3 loop: CASSVDRGDGYTF. The CDR3 DNA is TGTGCCAGCAGCGTAGACAGGGGGGATGGCTACACCTTC. The chain carries TRBV9 and TRBJ1-2; TRBD1 agrees at 8 bases. V lost 0 bases to trimming and J lost 6 bases; unmatched junction nucleotides: 1. CDR3 length equals 13 residues. Per the germline V gene, CDR1 is SGDLS and CDR2 is YYNGEE.